This TCR beta chain was profiled in a study of shared clonotypes between healthy human individuals. This clone was seen a few times. The antigen is undetermined. Genomic DNA from each subset was divided evenly over several immunoSEQ plates. Method: immunoSEQ multiplex PCR; TCRdb's copy keeps in-frame clones and lacks some. The sample has fewer than 400,000 clones; approximately 79% are singletons. Study findings and constraints: Between a few donors, naive CD4 clonotypes were shared at a level of about 5.3%.

The V gene end was trimmed by 0 bases and the J gene end by 0 bases; junction bases not matched to a gene: 4. The germline V gene has CDR1 SGHKS and CDR2 YYEKEE (reference sequence). The CDR3 length is 18 residues. The sequenced sample was memory CD4+ T cells sorted from blood. Noted subset: CD45RA-negative fraction. This chain connects TRBV5-5 to TRBJ2-6, with 9 bases fitting TRBD2. This receptor was taken from a man aged 30-40 years in good health. In nucleotides, the CDR3 is TGTGCCAGCAGCTTGGCCGGACTAGCGCACTCTGGGGCCAACGTCCTGACTTTC. Translation: CASSLAGLAHSGANVLTF.